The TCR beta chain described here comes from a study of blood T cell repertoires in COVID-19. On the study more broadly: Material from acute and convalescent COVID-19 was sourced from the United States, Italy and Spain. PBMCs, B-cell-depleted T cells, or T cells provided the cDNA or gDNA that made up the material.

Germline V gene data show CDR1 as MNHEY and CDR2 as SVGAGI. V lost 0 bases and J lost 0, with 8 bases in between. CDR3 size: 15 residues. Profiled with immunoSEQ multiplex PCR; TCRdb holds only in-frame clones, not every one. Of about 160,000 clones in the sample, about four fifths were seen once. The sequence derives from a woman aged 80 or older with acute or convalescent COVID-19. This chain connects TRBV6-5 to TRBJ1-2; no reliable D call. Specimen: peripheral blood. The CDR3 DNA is TGTGCCAGCAGTTACTCGACAACAGCTAACTATGGCTACACCTTC. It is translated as CASSYSTTANYGYTF.